These T cell receptor beta chains were read from a single sample in a study of identical twins. In TCRdb, the 5' RACE reads were re-called with MiXCR into one record per CDR3 protein. The sample has about 530,000 distinct CDR3 sequences, around 22% seen once. These data were likewise used in another study, on yellow fever vaccine responses in identical twins.

Material: CD4+ T cells sorted from blood. The receptors originated from a woman aged 18-29 years in good health. CDR3s include the opening cysteine and the closing phenylalanine or tryptophan. The D gene is left open where the match is weak. Some rows have no size entry. The others give once, few or many, or a class for an expanded clone.

V: TRBV6-5; D: -; J: TRBJ2-2; size: -; DNA: TGTGCCAGCAGTTACACCCCCCAGCCAACAAACACCGGGGAGCTGTTTTTT; CDR3: CASSYTPQPTNTGELFF
V: TRBV20-1; D: -; J: TRBJ1-3; size: -; DNA: TGCAGTGCTAGAGAAACAGGGTCCGGAAACACCATATATTTT; CDR3: CSARETGSGNTIYF
V: TRBV11-1; D: -; J: TRBJ2-5; size: once; DNA: TGTGCCAGCAGCTTTAGAGTGGCGATACAAGAGACCCAGTACTTC; CDR3: CASSFRVAIQETQYF
V: TRBV20-1; D: -; J: TRBJ2-4; size: few; DNA: TGCAGTGCTAGAGAGAGTGGGAAAAACATTCAGTACTTC; CDR3: CSARESGKNIQYF
V: TRBV5-1; D: -; J: TRBJ1-1; size: -; DNA: TGCGCCAGCAGTCCTTCGGGGCCTATGAACACTGAAGCTTTCTTT; CDR3: CASSPSGPMNTEAFF
V: TRBV12-3/TRBV12-4; D: -; J: TRBJ2-3; size: -; DNA: TGTGCCAGCAGGCCAACACGACGTGGGCTAGCGTTTCCAGATACGCAGTATTTT; CDR3: CASRPTRRGLAFPDTQYF
V: TRBV12-3/TRBV12-4; D: -; J: TRBJ2-7; size: few; DNA: TGTGCCAGCAGTTTAGGGCAGGGGACCCACGAGCAGTACTTC; CDR3: CASSLGQGTHEQYF
V: TRBV6-5; D: TRBD2; J: TRBJ2-3; size: -; DNA: TGTGCCAGCAGTTACTCGACACTAGCGGGAGATACGCAGTATTTT; CDR3: CASSYSTLAGDTQYF
V: TRBV7-8; D: -; J: TRBJ2-2; size: few; DNA: TGTGCCAGCAGCGTAGATACTAGCACCGGGGAGCTGTTTTTT; CDR3: CASSVDTSTGELFF
V: TRBV19; D: -; J: TRBJ2-1; size: -; DNA: TGTGCCAGTAGTATAGAGGCCAGGGGGAGGAGGAATGAGCAGTTCTTC; CDR3: CASSIEARGRRNEQFF
V: TRBV5-6; D: -; J: TRBJ2-2; size: -; DNA: TGTGCCAGCAGCTCAAGGAGGGCTAGTGGGCACACCGGGGAGCTGTTTTTT; CDR3: CASSSRRASGHTGELFF
V: TRBV7-8; D: -; J: TRBJ1-5; size: few; DNA: TGTGCCAGCAGCCCTACCCGGTGGCAAGGTAGCAATCAGCCCCAGCATTTT; CDR3: CASSPTRWQGSNQPQHF
V: TRBV3-1; D: TRBD1; J: TRBJ2-7; size: -; DNA: TGTGCCAGCAGCAAGACACAGGGGGCGTTAGTCTACGAGCAGTACTTC; CDR3: CASSKTQGALVYEQYF
V: TRBV20-1; D: -; J: TRBJ1-1; size: -; DNA: TGCAGTGCTAGACCATCCTCGAACACTGAAGCTTTCTTT; CDR3: CSARPSSNTEAFF
V: TRBV15; D: -; J: TRBJ2-7; size: few; DNA: TGTGCCACCAGCAGAGACACCTCAGGGTTCCACGAGCAGTACTTC; CDR3: CATSRDTSGFHEQYF
V: TRBV3-1; D: -; J: TRBJ1-6; size: few; DNA: TGTGCCAGCAGCCAAGTGGAGGGGTCACCCCTCCACTTT; CDR3: CASSQVEGSPLHF
V: TRBV12-3/TRBV12-4; D: -; J: TRBJ2-6; size: few; DNA: TGTGCCAGCAGCAGAACCGTGCTGGGGGCCAACGTCCTGACTTTC; CDR3: CASSRTVLGANVLTF
V: TRBV27; D: -; J: TRBJ2-3; size: -; DNA: TGTGCCAGCAGTTACCTTGTAGGGAGCACAGATACGCAGTATTTT; CDR3: CASSYLVGSTDTQYF
V: TRBV7-9; D: -; J: TRBJ2-5; size: few; DNA: TGTGCCAGCAGCTTGGGGGCTCAAGAAGAGACCCAGTACTTC; CDR3: CASSLGAQEETQYF
V: TRBV20-1; D: -; J: TRBJ2-5; size: -; DNA: TGCAGTGCTAGAAGGGAACAGCTAGAGACCCAGTACTTC; CDR3: CSARREQLETQYF
V: TRBV20-1; D: -; J: TRBJ1-6; size: -; DNA: TGCAGTGCTAGAGATCCGGGGAAGGACTCACCCCTCCACTTT; CDR3: CSARDPGKDSPLHF
V: TRBV20-1; D: -; J: TRBJ2-3; size: few; DNA: TGCAGTGCTACAGGGGTCTCTTCAGATACGCAGTATTTT; CDR3: CSATGVSSDTQYF
V: TRBV2; D: TRBD2; J: TRBJ2-1; size: many; DNA: TGTGCCAGCACCGCTAGCGGGCTCGGTAATGAGCAGTTCTTC; CDR3: CASTASGLGNEQFF
V: TRBV20-1; D: TRBD2; J: TRBJ2-1; size: -; DNA: TGCTGTGCTAGATACACCTGGGACTACCTAGGGAATGAGCAGTTCTTC; CDR3: CCARYTWDYLGNEQFF
V: TRBV5-6; D: -; J: TRBJ2-7; size: few; DNA: TGTGCCAGCAGTTCCCTAAGGGGAGGCGAGCAGTACTTC; CDR3: CASSSLRGGEQYF
V: TRBV20-1; D: TRBD2; J: TRBJ2-2; size: few; DNA: TGCAGTGCTCATCGCGGGGGGGCGCACACCGGGGAGCTGTTTTTT; CDR3: CSAHRGGAHTGELFF
V: TRBV23-1; D: -; J: TRBJ2-7; size: -; DNA: TGCGCCAGCAGTCATTCGACAGGCAACTTGGACGAGCAGTACTTC; CDR3: CASSHSTGNLDEQYF